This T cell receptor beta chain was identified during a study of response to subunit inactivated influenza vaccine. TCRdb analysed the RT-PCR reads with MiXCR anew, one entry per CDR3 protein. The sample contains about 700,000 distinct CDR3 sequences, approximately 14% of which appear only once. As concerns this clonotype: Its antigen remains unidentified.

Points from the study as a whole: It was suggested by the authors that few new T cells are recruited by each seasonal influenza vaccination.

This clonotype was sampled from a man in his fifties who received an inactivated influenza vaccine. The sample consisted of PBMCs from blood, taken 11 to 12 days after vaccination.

The CDR3 loop reads CSARPTPPSADTQYF. CDR3 coding DNA: TGCAGTGCCCGACCGACCCCCCCGAGCGCAGATACGCAGTATTTT. The V call is TRBV20-1, the J call TRBJ2-3; D gene ambiguous. The V gene's germline CDR1 is DFQATT and CDR2 SNEGSKA (reference sequence). V lost 6 bases to trimming and J lost 4 bases, with 20 bases between them. The CDR3 is made up of 15 amino acids.